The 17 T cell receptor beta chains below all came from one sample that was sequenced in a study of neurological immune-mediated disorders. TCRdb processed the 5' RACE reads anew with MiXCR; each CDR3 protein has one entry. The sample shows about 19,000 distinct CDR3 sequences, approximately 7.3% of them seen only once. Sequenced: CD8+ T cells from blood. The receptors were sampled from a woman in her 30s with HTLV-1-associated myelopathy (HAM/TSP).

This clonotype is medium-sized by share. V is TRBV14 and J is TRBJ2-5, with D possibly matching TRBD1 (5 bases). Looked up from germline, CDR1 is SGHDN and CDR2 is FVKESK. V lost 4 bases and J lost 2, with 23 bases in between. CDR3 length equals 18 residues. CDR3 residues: CASSPKGVTEKFQETQYF. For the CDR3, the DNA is TGTGCCAGCAGCCCGAAAGGGGTAACAGAAAAGTTTCAAGAGACCCAGTACTTC.

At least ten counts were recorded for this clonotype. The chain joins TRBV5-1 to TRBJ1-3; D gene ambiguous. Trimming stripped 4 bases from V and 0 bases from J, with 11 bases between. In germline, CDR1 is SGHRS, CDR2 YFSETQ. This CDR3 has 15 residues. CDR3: CASSQTRASGNTIYF. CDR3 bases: TGCGCCAGCAGCCAAACGCGGGCCTCTGGAAACACCATATATTTT.

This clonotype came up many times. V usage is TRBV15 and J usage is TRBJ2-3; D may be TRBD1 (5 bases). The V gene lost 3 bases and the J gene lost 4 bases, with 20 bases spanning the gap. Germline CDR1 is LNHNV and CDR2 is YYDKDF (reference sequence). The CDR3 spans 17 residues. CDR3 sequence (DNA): TGTGCCACCAGCAGCGAACACCTAGGGGTGGCTGCAGATACGCAGTATTTT. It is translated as CATSSEHLGVAADTQYF.

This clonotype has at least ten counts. CDR3 sequence reads: CSASGLTGHTEAFF. CDR3 DNA sequence: TGCAGTGCTAGCGGGCTGACGGGCCACACTGAAGCTTTCTTT. The chain recombines TRBV20-1 with TRBJ1-1, with D uncertain. Deletions cut 3 bases from V and 3 bases from J, with 14 bases between. Germline-derived CDR1 and CDR2 are DFQATT and SNEGSKA (reference sequence). The CDR3 covers 14 residues.

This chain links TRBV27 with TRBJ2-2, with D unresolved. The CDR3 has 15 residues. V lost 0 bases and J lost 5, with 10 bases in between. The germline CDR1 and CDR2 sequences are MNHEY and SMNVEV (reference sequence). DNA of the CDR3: TGTGCCAGCAGTTTATCGAGTCTGGGTACCGGGGAGCTGTTTTTT. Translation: CASSLSSLGTGELFF.

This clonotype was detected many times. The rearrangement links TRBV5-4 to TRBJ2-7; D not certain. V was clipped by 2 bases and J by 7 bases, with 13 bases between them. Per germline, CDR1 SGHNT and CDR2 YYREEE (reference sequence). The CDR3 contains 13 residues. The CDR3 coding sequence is TGTGCCAGCAGCTTATCGGCGGCTGGTGAGCAGTACTTC. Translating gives CASSLSAAGEQYF.

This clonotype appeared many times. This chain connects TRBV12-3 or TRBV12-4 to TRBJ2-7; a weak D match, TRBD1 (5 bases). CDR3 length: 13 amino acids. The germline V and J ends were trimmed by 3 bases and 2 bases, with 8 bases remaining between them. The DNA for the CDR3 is TGTGCCAGCAGTTTTTCAGGGACCTACGAGCAGTACTTC. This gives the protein CASSFSGTYEQYF.

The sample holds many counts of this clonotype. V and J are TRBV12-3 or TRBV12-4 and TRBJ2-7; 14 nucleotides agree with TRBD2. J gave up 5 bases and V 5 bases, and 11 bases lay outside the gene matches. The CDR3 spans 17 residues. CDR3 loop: CASSTGTSGGRPHEQYF. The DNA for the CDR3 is TGTGCCAGCAGTACCGGGACTAGCGGGGGCCGCCCCCACGAGCAGTACTTC.

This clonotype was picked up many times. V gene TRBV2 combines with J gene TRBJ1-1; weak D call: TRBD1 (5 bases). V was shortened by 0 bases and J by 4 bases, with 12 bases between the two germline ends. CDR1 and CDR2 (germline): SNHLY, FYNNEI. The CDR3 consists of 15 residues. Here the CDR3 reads CASSEANWGGTEAFF. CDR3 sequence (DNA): TGTGCCAGCAGTGAAGCTAATTGGGGGGGCACTGAAGCTTTCTTT.

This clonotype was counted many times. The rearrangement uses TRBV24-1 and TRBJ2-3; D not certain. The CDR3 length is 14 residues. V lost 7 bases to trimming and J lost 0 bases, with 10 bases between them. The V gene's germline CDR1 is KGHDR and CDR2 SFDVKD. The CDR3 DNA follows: TGTGCCACCAGAGCGCGAGACAGCACAGATACGCAGTATTTT. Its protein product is CATRARDSTDTQYF.

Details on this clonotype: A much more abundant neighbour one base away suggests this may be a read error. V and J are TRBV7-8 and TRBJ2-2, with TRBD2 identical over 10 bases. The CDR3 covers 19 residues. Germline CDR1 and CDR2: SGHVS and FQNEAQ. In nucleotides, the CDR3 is TGTGCCAGCAGCTTAGGGGTGGCGACTAGCGGGCAGAACACCGGGGAGATGTTTTTT. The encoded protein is CASSLGVATSGQNTGEMFF.

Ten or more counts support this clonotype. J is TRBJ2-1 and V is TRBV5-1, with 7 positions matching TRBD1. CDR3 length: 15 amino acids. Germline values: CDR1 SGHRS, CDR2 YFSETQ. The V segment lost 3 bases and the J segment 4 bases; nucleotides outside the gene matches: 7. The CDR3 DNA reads TGCGCCAGCAGCTCCACAGGGGTAGGTTACAATGAGCAGTTCTTC. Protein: CASSSTGVGYNEQFF.

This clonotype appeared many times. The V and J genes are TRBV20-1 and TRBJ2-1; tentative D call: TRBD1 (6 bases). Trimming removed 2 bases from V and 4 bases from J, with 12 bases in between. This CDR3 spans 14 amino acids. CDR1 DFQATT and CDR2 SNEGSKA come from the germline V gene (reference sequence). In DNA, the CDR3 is TGCAGTGCTAGATTGGGGGACATTTACAATGAGCAGTTCTTC. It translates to CSARLGDIYNEQFF.

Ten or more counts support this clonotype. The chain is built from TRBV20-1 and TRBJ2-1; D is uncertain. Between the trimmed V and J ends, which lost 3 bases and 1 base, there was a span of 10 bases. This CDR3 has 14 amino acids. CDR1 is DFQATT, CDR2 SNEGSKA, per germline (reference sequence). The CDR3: CSARARPSYNEQFF. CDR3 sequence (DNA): TGCAGTGCTAGGGCTAGGCCTTCCTACAATGAGCAGTTCTTC.

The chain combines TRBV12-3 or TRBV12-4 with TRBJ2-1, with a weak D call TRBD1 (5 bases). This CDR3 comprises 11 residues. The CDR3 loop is CVSYGAYEQFF. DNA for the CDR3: TGTGTCAGTTATGGGGCATATGAGCAGTTCTTC.

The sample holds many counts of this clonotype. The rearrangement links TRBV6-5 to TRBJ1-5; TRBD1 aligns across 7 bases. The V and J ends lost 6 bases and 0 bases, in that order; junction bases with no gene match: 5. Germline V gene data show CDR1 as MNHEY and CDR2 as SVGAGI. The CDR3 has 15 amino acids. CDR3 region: CASRTGLYSNQPQHF. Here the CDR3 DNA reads TGTGCCAGCAGGACAGGGTTATATAGCAATCAGCCCCAGCATTTT.

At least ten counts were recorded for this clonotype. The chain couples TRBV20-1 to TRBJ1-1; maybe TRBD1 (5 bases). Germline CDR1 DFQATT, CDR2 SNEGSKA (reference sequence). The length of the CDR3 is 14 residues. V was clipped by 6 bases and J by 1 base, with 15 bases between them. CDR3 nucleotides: TGCAGTGCCAGGGATTGGCAGGAGAACACTGAAGCTTTCTTT. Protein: CSARDWQENTEAFF.